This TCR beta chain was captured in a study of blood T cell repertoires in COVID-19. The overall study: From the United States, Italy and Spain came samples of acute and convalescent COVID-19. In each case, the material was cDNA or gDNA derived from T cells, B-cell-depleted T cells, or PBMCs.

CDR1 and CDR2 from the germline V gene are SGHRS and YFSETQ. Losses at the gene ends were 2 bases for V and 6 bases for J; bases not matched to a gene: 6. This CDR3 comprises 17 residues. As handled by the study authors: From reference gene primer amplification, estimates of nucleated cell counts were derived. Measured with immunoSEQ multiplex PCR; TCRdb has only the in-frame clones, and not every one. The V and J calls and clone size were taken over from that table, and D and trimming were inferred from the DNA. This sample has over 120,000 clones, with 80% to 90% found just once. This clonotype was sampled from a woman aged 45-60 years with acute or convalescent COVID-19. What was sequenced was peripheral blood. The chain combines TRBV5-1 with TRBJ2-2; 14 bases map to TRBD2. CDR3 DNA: TGCGCCAGCAGCTTTACCGGGACTAGCGGGAGCCCCGGGGAGCTGTTTTTT. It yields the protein CASSFTGTSGSPGELFF.